This is a list of T cell receptor beta chains from one sample in a study of spatial heterogeneity in lung cancer. TCRdb reprocessed the 5' RACE reads with MiXCR, giving one entry per CDR3 protein. Counted here are 10,000 to 12,000 distinct CDR3 sequences, about 8.6% occurring once; the ten biggest clones make up around 25%. Specimen: PBMCs, collected at surgery. The receptors derive from a male donor with early-stage non-small cell lung cancer. The CDR3 runs from the conserved cysteine through the conserved F or W. D genes are given only for firm matches. The size of a clone is reported for some rows only, either as once, few or many, or as a class for expanded clones.

clone_size j_call v_call d_call cdr3_aa cdr3_nt
medium-sized TRBJ1-6 TRBV10-3 TRBD1 CAISETRAPTGRANSPLHF TGTGCCATCAGTGAGACCCGAGCGCCGACAGGGAGGGCTAATTCACCCCTCCACTTT
many TRBJ1-5 TRBV19 NA CASSTIRVGGDQPQHF TGTGCCAGTAGTACCATCAGGGTGGGGGGCGATCAGCCCCAGCATTTT
many TRBJ1-1 TRBV27 NA CASSLFPELGPGYEAFF TGTGCCAGCAGTTTATTCCCTGAGTTGGGCCCCGGTTATGAAGCTTTCTTT
medium-sized TRBJ1-6 TRBV23-1 TRBD1 CASSQFGRQGGRDSPLHF TGCGCCAGCAGTCAATTCGGGAGACAGGGCGGTCGGGATTCACCCCTCCACTTT
NA TRBJ2-5 TRBV7-7 NA CASSPSGMGETQYF TGTGCTAGCAGCCCCTCAGGGATGGGGGAGACCCAGTACTTC
NA TRBJ2-1 TRBV15 TRBD2 CATSRDRGSGRLYNEQFF TGTGCCACCAGCAGAGATAGGGGTAGCGGGAGGCTCTACAATGAGCAGTTCTTC
many TRBJ1-1 TRBV29-1 NA CSVDRGTEAFF TGCAGCGTTGATCGAGGGACTGAAGCTTTCTTT
many TRBJ2-1 TRBV14 TRBD2 CASSQELSAGRVYNEQFF TGTGCCAGCAGCCAAGAATTGTCAGCGGGACGGGTCTACAATGAGCAGTTCTTC
many TRBJ2-3 TRBV28 TRBD2 CASSPPPLAGGPDTQYF TGTGCCAGCAGTCCTCCTCCACTAGCGGGGGGGCCAGATACGCAGTATTTT
many TRBJ2-3 TRBV7-8 TRBD1 CASSLGQGGDTQYF TGTGCCAGCAGCTTGGGACAGGGTGGGGATACGCAGTATTTT
few TRBJ2-7 TRBV27 NA CASSPVLRSEQYF TGTGCCAGCAGCCCTGTGCTGAGGAGCGAGCAGTACTTC
medium-sized TRBJ2-1 TRBV12-5 NA CASASTTRQESSYNEQFF TGTGCTAGTGCCAGCACCACTCGGCAGGAGAGCTCCTACAATGAGCAGTTCTTC
many TRBJ2-5 TRBV20-1 NA CSARDRRESGRQETQYF TGCAGTGCTAGAGATCGGAGAGAGTCAGGGCGTCAAGAGACCCAGTACTTC
many TRBJ1-3 TRBV7-2 TRBD1 CASSVRTGGFSGNTIYF TGTGCCAGCAGCGTACGGACAGGGGGCTTCTCTGGAAACACCATATATTTT
NA TRBJ1-1 TRBV23-1 NA CASSRRRANTEAFF TGCGCCAGCAGTCGGAGACGAGCGAACACTGAAGCTTTCTTT
many TRBJ2-7 TRBV9 TRBD1 CASSVETGGGEQYF TGTGCCAGCAGCGTAGAAACAGGGGGCGGGGAGCAGTACTTC
many TRBJ2-7 TRBV9 TRBD1 CASSVTGTGYEQYF TGTGCCAGCAGCGTCACCGGGACAGGATACGAGCAGTACTTC
many TRBJ2-3 TRBV7-2 NA CASSSGVSTDTQYF TGTGCCAGCAGCTCCGGGGTCTCCACAGATACGCAGTATTTT
medium-sized TRBJ2-7 TRBV7-6 NA CASGSGWAYEQYF TGTGCCAGCGGATCGGGGTGGGCCTACGAGCAGTACTTC
many TRBJ2-5 TRBV5-1 TRBD2 CASSAGTSGGAQYF TGCGCCAGCAGCGCAGGGACTAGCGGAGGGGCCCAGTACTTC
many TRBJ1-4 TRBV6-6 NA CASSYGDEGTHATNEKLFF TGTGCCAGCAGTTACGGGGACGAGGGGACACACGCAACTAATGAAAAACTGTTTTTT
many TRBJ2-7 TRBV29-1 NA CSVTVDVEQYF TGCAGCGTTACCGTCGACGTCGAGCAGTACTTC
many TRBJ1-2 TRBV29-1 NA CSVEQGQDGYTF TGCAGCGTTGAACAAGGGCAGGATGGCTACACCTTC
NA TRBJ2-2 TRBV20-1 NA CSARDPLGGNAGELFF TGCAGTGCTAGAGATCCGCTAGGCGGGAACGCCGGGGAGCTGTTTTTT
medium-sized TRBJ2-3 TRBV6-1 NA CASTPVGTLADTQYF TGTGCCAGCACCCCGGTGGGGACTTTGGCAGATACGCAGTATTTT
many TRBJ2-1 TRBV11-3 TRBD1 CASSSEDRANEQFF TGTGCCAGCAGCTCAGAAGACAGGGCCAATGAGCAGTTCTTC
few TRBJ2-4 TRBV5-1 NA CASSLSGLAKNIQYF TGCGCCAGCAGCTTGTCCGGGCTAGCCAAAAACATTCAGTACTTC
many TRBJ2-5 TRBV2 NA CASSQAGETQYF TGTGCCAGCAGCCAAGCAGGGGAGACCCAGTACTTC
many TRBJ2-2 TRBV7-2 TRBD1 CASSLSGRGRGRGTGELFF TGTGCCAGCAGCTTATCCGGGAGAGGCAGGGGGCGCGGCACCGGGGAGCTGTTTTTT
NA TRBJ2-5 TRBV10-3 TRBD2 CAIRGTSGGPNQETQYF TGTGCCATCCGCGGGACTAGCGGGGGCCCTAACCAAGAGACCCAGTACTTC
few TRBJ1-2 TRBV9 NA CASSVGVGGNYGYTF TGTGCCAGCAGCGTAGGTGTAGGAGGGAACTATGGCTACACCTTC
medium-sized TRBJ2-1 TRBV2 TRBD2 CASSRLAAGEQFF TGTGCCAGCAGTAGACTAGCGGCAGGGGAGCAGTTCTTC
NA TRBJ2-1 TRBV2 TRBD2 CASSERELAEGSYNEQFF TGTGCCAGCAGTGAAAGGGAACTAGCGGAGGGGTCCTACAATGAGCAGTTCTTC
many TRBJ1-6 TRBV6-2/TRBV6-3 NA CASSYATGSDSPLHF TGTGCCAGCAGTTACGCTACAGGGTCGGATTCACCCCTCCACTTT
many TRBJ2-7 TRBV12-3/TRBV12-4 TRBD1 CASSWTGTPREQYF TGTGCCAGCAGTTGGACAGGGACTCCCCGCGAGCAGTACTTC
medium-sized TRBJ2-1 TRBV7-8 TRBD2 CASSPRIIAGAFYNEQFF TGTGCCAGCAGCCCCCGGATAATAGCGGGGGCCTTCTACAATGAGCAGTTCTTC
medium-sized TRBJ2-1 TRBV11-2 NA CASSSFRDHPSQFF TGTGCCAGCAGCTCCTTCCGGGACCACCCGTCGCAGTTCTTC
many TRBJ2-2 TRBV4-2 NA CASRPTDNTGELFF TGTGCCAGCAGACCGACAGATAACACCGGGGAGCTGTTTTTT
NA TRBJ1-5 TRBV6-2/TRBV6-3 TRBD1 CASSHRGQSNQPQHF TGTGCCAGCAGTCACCGGGGACAGAGCAATCAGCCCCAGCATTTT
medium-sized TRBJ2-3 TRBV7-2 NA CASSSSPALRDTQYF TGTGCCAGCAGCTCGTCCCCGGCCTTAAGGGATACGCAGTATTTT
many TRBJ1-1 TRBV6-2/TRBV6-3 NA CASSYIGLSEAFF TGTGCCAGCAGTTACATCGGCCTGAGTGAAGCTTTCTTT
few TRBJ2-3 TRBV11-2 TRBD2 CASSPGLAGVTDTQYF TGTGCCAGCAGCCCAGGACTAGCGGGGGTCACAGATACGCAGTATTTT
many TRBJ1-3 TRBV4-2 NA CASSQGTETGGNTIYF TGTGCCAGCAGCCAAGGAACAGAGACGGGTGGAAACACCATATATTTT
many TRBJ2-5 TRBV20-1 NA CSYHLGGRQETQYF TGCAGTTACCACCTGGGGGGGCGGCAAGAGACCCAGTACTTC
few TRBJ1-1 TRBV29-1 NA CSVKPDAANTEAFF TGCAGCGTGAAACCGGACGCGGCCAACACTGAAGCTTTCTTT
NA TRBJ2-5 TRBV5-1 NA CASSDQETQYF TGCGCCAGCAGCGACCAAGAGACCCAGTACTTC
many TRBJ2-7 TRBV6-5 TRBD1 CASSYSGQDEQYF TGTGCCAGCAGTTACTCGGGACAGGACGAGCAGTACTTC
many TRBJ1-5 TRBV6-2/TRBV6-3 NA CASSRLGRGNQPQHF TGTGCCAGCAGCCGCTTAGGACGAGGCAATCAGCCCCAGCATTTT
many TRBJ2-4 TRBV5-4 NA CASRPDRRGDIQYF TGTGCCAGCAGACCCGACAGGCGAGGGGACATTCAGTACTTC
many TRBJ2-5 TRBV19 NA CASSNGRPQETQYF TGTGCCAGTAGTAACGGGCGGCCCCAAGAGACCCAGTACTTC
many TRBJ2-5 TRBV5-4 TRBD2 CASSSARASGGRETQYF TGTGCCAGCTCCTCCGCCCGGGCTAGCGGGGGAAGGGAGACCCAGTACTTC
NA TRBJ1-5 TRBV28 NA CASRPDTTRREPQHF TGTGCCAGCAGACCCGACACAACCCGTAGGGAGCCCCAGCATTTT
many TRBJ2-1 TRBV4-3 TRBD2 CASSQDRNGGAGDEQFF TGCGCCAGCAGCCAAGATAGGAACGGGGGGGCCGGAGATGAGCAGTTCTTC
medium-sized TRBJ2-2 TRBV12-3/TRBV12-4 NA CASSFDGTSGHGELFF TGTGCCAGCAGTTTTGACGGAACATCGGGTCACGGGGAGCTGTTTTTT
many TRBJ1-2 TRBV7-9 NA CASNRQVTDGYTF TGTGCCAGCAACCGACAGGTTACCGATGGCTACACCTTC
many TRBJ2-7 TRBV5-5 TRBD1 CASRPEGGPYEQYF TGTGCCAGCAGGCCTGAAGGGGGCCCCTACGAGCAGTACTTC